This T cell receptor (beta chain) originates from a study of CD8 T cells in Susac syndrome. RNA, at roughly 0.5 to 1 ug, was reverse transcribed with random hexamers. TCRdb analysed the immunoSEQ multiplex PCR reads with MiXCR anew, one entry per CDR3 protein. The table records 100,000 to 150,000 distinct CDR3 sequences, about 94% of them present only once. Study-wide points: The study conceded that its TCR sequencing and HLA analysis involved relatively few individuals. TEMRA cells and active patients showed peak Susac CD8+ clonal expansion.

CDR3 size: 15 residues. The junction had 4 bases not matched to a gene; V was cut back by 3 bases and J by 0 bases. Looked up from germline, CDR1 is MGHRA and CDR2 is YSYEKL. The T cells that were sequenced for TCR beta were CD8+ and CD4+ cells from blood. While CD8+ and CD4+ T cells were isolated negatively, TEMRA cells were enriched by FACS. This clonotype appeared once. Its matching antigen is unknown. Sequenced input: CD8+ T cells from PBMCs. This TCR derives from a human donor with Susac syndrome. V and J are TRBV4-1 and TRBJ1-2, with TRBD1 matching over 7 bases. Here the CDR3 DNA reads TGCGCCAGCAGCCAGGGACAGCTAGCTAACTATGGCTACACCTTC. The encoded protein is CASSQGQLANYGYTF.